Following are 29 T cell receptor beta chains from one sample sequenced in a study of T cell responses to AZD1222 COVID-19 vaccine (dated by TCRdb to about 2021). Library generation was performed with the immunoSEQ multiplex PCR assay. TCRdb's version of the immuneACCESS table is confined to in-frame rearrangements and falls short of the full clone set. An unresolved V gene accounts for under half of the shortfall where checked; the remainder is of unknown origin. This sample lists approximately 70,000 clones; about 78% were detected once. Clones ranked in the top ten supply around 50% of the sample. The time point label on this specimen signifies: about 28 days (+/-7) after the second vaccine dose. The material was peripheral blood, obtained 28 days after the second AZD1222 dose. These receptors came from an adult who received the AZD1222 COVID-19 vaccine.

The chain joins TRBV6-6 to TRBJ2-7; D possibly uses TRBD1 or TRBD2 (5 bases each). CDR1 MNHNY and CDR2 SVGAGI come from the germline V gene (reference sequence). The CDR3 spans 14 residues. The germline V and J ends were trimmed by 5 bases and 2 bases, with 13 bases remaining between them. The CDR3 sequence: CASSTGADPYEQYF. The CDR3 coding sequence is TGTGCCAGCAGTACCGGGGCCGATCCCTACGAGCAGTACTTC.

The chain has TRBV29-1 and TRBJ1-5; D might be TRBD1 (5 bases). The CDR3 runs to 14 residues. The V gene lost 5 bases and the J gene lost 0 bases, with 11 bases spanning the gap. The V gene's germline CDR1 is SQVTM and CDR2 ANQGSEA. The CDR3 region is CSVITGLSNQPQHF. The CDR3 DNA reads as TGCAGCGTTATCACAGGACTTAGCAATCAGCCCCAGCATTTT.

V is TRBV6-5 and J is TRBJ2-7; TRBD1 aligns across 7 bases. V lost 10 bases, J lost 0 bases, and 6 bases stayed unmatched. The germline CDR1 and CDR2 sequences are MNHEY and SVGAGI. The CDR3 has 13 amino acids. The CDR3 region is CATLGTASYEQYF. CDR3 DNA: TGTGCCACCCTAGGGACAGCCTCCTACGAGCAGTACTTC.

This clone has a handful of counts. The chain couples TRBV7-6 to TRBJ2-2, with a tentative D call TRBD2 (6 bases). The CDR3 has 16 residues. V shed 4 bases and J shed 2 bases, with 14 bases lying between them. The germline gives CDR1 SGHVS, CDR2 FNYEAQ. The CDR3 loop reads CASSWTNRANTGELFF. The CDR3 coding sequence is TGTGCCAGCAGCTGGACTAACCGGGCTAACACCGGGGAGCTGTTTTTT. The full variable domain, rest sourced from reference TRBV7-6 and TRBJ2-2, is GAGVSQSPRYKVTKRGQDVALRCDPISGHVSLYWYRQALGQGPEFLTYFNYEAQQDKSGLPNDRFSAERPEGSISTLTIQRTEQRDSAMYRCASSWTNRANTGELFFGEGSRLTVL.

This sequence joins TRBV13 and TRBJ2-7, with TRBD1 identical over 8 bases. The CDR3 totals 14 residues. In germline, CDR1 is PRHDT, CDR2 FYEKMQ (reference sequence). The J segment lost 2 bases and the V segment lost 3 bases, leaving 3 bases of the junction unmatched. The CDR3 region has the DNA TGTGCCAGCAGCTTCCGGGACAGGACCTACGAGCAGTACTTC. Protein sequence: CASSFRDRTYEQYF. Drawing the rest from reference TRBV13 and TRBJ2-7, the complete variable domain is AAGVIQSPRHLIKEKRETATLKCYPIPRHDTVYWYQQGPGQDPQFLISFYEKMQSDKGSIPDRFSAQQFSDYHSELNMSSLELGDSALYFCASSFRDRTYEQYFGPGTRLTVT.

This rearrangement joins TRBV18 to TRBJ2-2; TRBD1 matches 7 bases. The CDR3 length is 15 residues. Germline V gives CDR1 KGHSH, CDR2 LQKENI. V shed 3 bases and J 6 bases; nucleotides not matched to a gene: 7. CDR3 sequence reads: CASSPLDRISGELFF. For the CDR3, the DNA is TGTGCCAGCTCACCCCTGGACAGGATTTCCGGGGAGCTGTTTTTT.

The chain employs TRBV7-3 and TRBJ2-4; 10 bases match TRBD2. Germline CDR1 and CDR2: SGHTA and FQGTGA. The J segment lost 9 bases and the V segment lost 5 bases, leaving 7 bases of the junction unmatched. The CDR3 is 14 residues long. The CDR3 DNA sequence: TGTGCCAGCAGCCCCAGCGTAGCGGGGGGCATTCAGTACTTC. Its translation is CASSPSVAGGIQYF. The variable domain in full, completed from reference TRBV7-3 and TRBJ2-4, reads GAGVSQTPSNKVTEKGKYVELRCDPISGHTALYWYRQSLGQGPEFLIYFQGTGAADDSGLPNDRFFAVRPEGSVSTLKIQRTERGDSAVYLCASSPSVAGGIQYFGAGTRLSVL.

The V gene is TRBV29-1, the J gene TRBJ1-1; 9 bases line up with TRBD1. The CDR3 has 13 amino acids. The germline V gene has CDR1 SQVTM and CDR2 ANQGSEA. The CDR3 DNA reads as TGCAGTTCGGGGGGACAGGGATTTTCTGAAGCTTTCTTT. Protein product: CSSGGQGFSEAFF.

In nucleotides, the CDR3 is TGCGCCAGCAGTCAGTCGGGACAGGGGAGCTCTGGGGCCAACGTCCTGACTTTC. As protein: CASSQSGQGSSGANVLTF. The V gene is TRBV23-1, the J gene TRBJ2-6; 10 nucleotides line up with TRBD1. TRBV23-1 is flagged as an ORF with uncertain function. The trim removed 3 bases at V and 0 bases at J, leaving 5 bases unmatched. This CDR3 spans 18 amino acids.

The V call is TRBV27, the J call TRBJ2-2; 11 bases are shared with TRBD2. V lost 4 bases to trimming and J lost 0 bases; unmatched junction nucleotides: 4. The CDR3 has 17 residues. From germline, CDR1 is MNHEY and CDR2 SMNVEV (reference sequence). The CDR3 reads CASSSYSGRANTGELFF. CDR3 DNA: TGTGCCAGCAGTTCCTATAGCGGGAGGGCGAACACCGGGGAGCTGTTTTTT.

This sequence joins TRBV4-2 and TRBJ2-6, with a weak D call TRBD1 (5 bases). Germline assignment: CDR1 LGHNA and CDR2 YNFKEQ. V was trimmed by 1 base and J by 1 base, leaving 8 bases between them. The CDR3 sequence is 16 residues long. The CDR3: CASSQVRASGANVLTF. The DNA for the CDR3 is TGTGCCAGCAGCCAAGTCAGGGCGTCTGGGGCCAACGTCCTGACTTTC.

This sequence joins TRBV3-1 (or the pseudogene TRBV3-2) and TRBJ2-1; maybe TRBD1 (6 bases). The CDR3 has 15 amino acids. V was clipped by 0 bases and J by 7 bases, with 13 bases between them. The germline V gene has CDR1 LGHDT and CDR2 YNNKEL (reference sequence). CDR3 region: CASSQEDTGWNEQFF. The CDR3 coding sequence is TGTGCCAGCAGCCAAGAAGACACAGGGTGGAATGAGCAGTTCTTC.

The V and J genes are TRBV5-4 and TRBJ2-3; 13 nucleotides line up with TRBD2. V shed 3 bases, J shed 4 bases, and the junction held 5 bases outside the gene matches. The CDR3 runs to 16 residues. Germline V gene data show CDR1 as SGHNT and CDR2 as YYREEE (reference sequence). CDR3 residues: CASSSGTSGTPDTQYF. The CDR3 DNA is TGTGCCAGCAGCTCTGGGACTAGCGGGACTCCAGATACGCAGTATTTT.

In this sample, this clone turned up once. The chain links TRBV7-6 to TRBJ2-7; 7 positions match TRBD1. J lost 6 bases, V lost 2 bases, and 1 base had no gene match. The CDR3 runs to 12 residues. In germline, CDR1 is SGHVS, CDR2 FNYEAQ. CDR3 DNA sequence: TGTGCCAGCAGCTTAACAGGGGTCGAGCAGTACTTC. As protein: CASSLTGVEQYF.

J is TRBJ1-4 and V is TRBV28; D gene ambiguous. Germline V CDR1 and CDR2: MDHEN, SYDVKM. Deletions cut 3 bases from V and 8 bases from J, with 7 bases between. The CDR3 consists of 12 residues. The CDR3 nucleotides read TGTGCCAGCAGTTTCAGTGAAGAAAAACTGTTTTTT. As protein: CASSFSEEKLFF.

This clone was recorded a few times. The genes are TRBV10-2 and TRBJ1-4; 8 bases are a match to TRBD1. The CDR3 length is 14 residues. CDR1 is WSHSY, CDR2 SAAADI, per germline. V lost 0 bases and J lost 8; bases outside the gene matches: 2. CDR3 nucleotides: TGCGCCAGCAGTGAGTCCACAGGGGGGGAAAAACTGTTTTTT. It is translated as CASSESTGGEKLFF.

This rearrangement joins TRBV19 to TRBJ2-5; D ambiguous. Trimming cost V 3 bases and J 5 bases, with 10 bases left between them. Germline V gene lookup returns CDR1 LNHDA and CDR2 SQIVND (reference sequence). The CDR3 is 13 residues long. The DNA for the CDR3 is TGTGCCAGTAGTATCCAAGTATCCGAGACCCAGTACTTC. It encodes CASSIQVSETQYF.

The rearrangement uses TRBV21-1 and TRBJ2-3. TRBV21-1 is reported as a pseudogene. This CDR3 region has 17 residues. The CDR3 reads CASSPGPTSGSTDTQYF. CDR3 nucleotides: TGTGCCAGCAGCCCAGGGCCTACAAGCGGCAGCACAGATACGCAGTATTTT.

This chain uses TRBV5-5 with TRBJ2-3; 8 nucleotides line up with TRBD1. The CDR3 extends over 20 amino acids. The junction had 16 bases not matched to a gene; V was cut back by 1 base and J by 0 bases. Germline values: CDR1 SGHKS, CDR2 YYEKEE (reference sequence). This chain's CDR3 is CASSLKVGQGARSSTDTQYF. DNA of the CDR3: TGTGCCAGCAGCTTGAAAGTAGGTCAGGGGGCCCGCTCAAGCACAGATACGCAGTATTTT.

The chain combines TRBV19 with TRBJ2-1; D is ambiguous. V was shortened by 5 bases and J by 8 bases, with 10 bases between the two germline ends. The germline V gene has CDR1 LNHDA and CDR2 SQIVND (reference sequence). The CDR3 consists of 12 residues. The CDR3 region is CASSPSGDEQFF. In nucleotides, the CDR3 is TGTGCCAGTAGTCCTTCCGGAGATGAGCAGTTCTTC.

This clone has a handful of counts. The chain has TRBV4-2 and TRBJ2-2; 10 positions match TRBD1. Germline CDR1 LGHNA, CDR2 YNFKEQ. Losses at the gene ends were 4 bases for V and 2 bases for J; bases not matched to a gene: 7. This CDR3 contains 17 residues. The CDR3 region has the DNA TGTGCCAGCAGCCCCCGAGGGGACAGGGGAAACACCGGGGAGCTGTTTTTT. Translated: CASSPRGDRGNTGELFF.

This chain connects TRBV6-5 to TRBJ2-7; 8 bases align to TRBD1. The CDR3 sequence is 15 residues long. Germline CDR1 and CDR2: MNHEY and SVGAGI. Trimming removed 7 bases from V and 3 bases from J; junction bases left unmatched: 11. This chain's CDR3 is CASIPTPGGGYEQYF. CDR3 bases: TGTGCCAGCATCCCCACCCCAGGGGGCGGCTACGAGCAGTACTTC.

The chain links TRBV5-1 to TRBJ2-5; tentatively, D is TRBD1 (6 bases). Trimming shortened V by 4 bases and J by 5 bases, and 18 bases separated the two germline ends. This CDR3 contains 15 residues. Germline V lookup: CDR1 SGHRS, CDR2 YFSETQ. The CDR3 spells CASSRLGQRAETQYF. CDR3 coding DNA: TGCGCCAGCAGCAGGCTAGGACAGAGAGCGGAGACCCAGTACTTC.

The chain carries TRBV6-5 and TRBJ2-1, with D uncertain. Germline V gives CDR1 MNHEY, CDR2 SVGAGI. This CDR3 region has 14 residues. Trimming pared 3 bases from V and 3 bases from J, leaving 9 bases between. CDR3 sequence (DNA): TGTGCCAGCAGTTATTCGAGTGTCTACAATGAGCAGTTCTTC. Translated: CASSYSSVYNEQFF.

CDR3 sequence: CASSQELTISGNTIYF. The DNA of the CDR3 is TGTGCCAGCAGCCAAGAACTCACAATCTCTGGAAACACCATATATTTT. The rearrangement joins TRBV4-2 to TRBJ1-3; D not resolved. V lost 0 bases, J lost 0 bases, and 9 bases lay in between. From germline, CDR1 is LGHNA and CDR2 YNFKEQ. CDR3 length: 16 amino acids.

As DNA, the CDR3 is TGTGCCAGCAGTTCGACCCTAGGGGAGACAGATACGCAGTATTTT. Residues: CASSSTLGETDTQYF. V gene TRBV28 combines with J gene TRBJ2-3; D tentatively fits TRBD1 or TRBD2 (5 bases each). With 4 bases removed from V and 3 bases from J, the gap between germline ends came to 14 bases. There are 15 residues in the CDR3. Germline assignment: CDR1 MDHEN and CDR2 SYDVKM.

DNA of the CDR3: TGCGCCAGCAGACCTACAGGGAGCTCCTACAATGAGCAGTTCTTC. Translation: CASRPTGSSYNEQFF. The chain couples TRBV5-1 to TRBJ2-1; possible D gene TRBD1, 6 bases. The CDR3 has 15 amino acids. Trimming pared 5 bases from V and 0 bases from J, leaving 12 bases between. CDR1 is SGHRS, CDR2 YFSETQ, per germline.

This chain connects TRBV28 to TRBJ2-2; D uncertain. CDR3 length: 15 residues. Trimming removed 6 bases at V and 3 bases at J, with 14 bases between. Per germline, CDR1 MDHEN and CDR2 SYDVKM. DNA for the CDR3: TGTGCCAGCAGCCCCCTCACAGAGTACACCGGGGAGCTGTTTTTT. Translation gives CASSPLTEYTGELFF.

This chain uses TRBV15 with TRBJ2-7, with unresolved D. Trimming removed 1 base from V and 3 bases from J, with 7 bases in between. CDR3 length: 13 amino acids. The germline V gene encodes CDR1 LNHNV and CDR2 YYDKDF (reference sequence). CDR3 protein: CATSRGQFYEQYF. DNA of the CDR3: TGTGCCACCAGCAGAGGACAATTCTACGAGCAGTACTTC.